The 28 T cell receptor beta chains presented below share a single source sample, sequenced in a study of cytomegalovirus exposure and HLA in healthy donors. Data came from immunoSEQ multiplex PCR; TCRdb stores just in-frame clones and leaves some out. The repertoire holds about 120,000 clones, with approximately 86% as singletons. Material for sequencing was PBMCs. These receptor sequences come from a man in his late teens or twenties in good health and CMV-seropositive.

This clone was seen a single time. V gene TRBV6-1 combines with J gene TRBJ1-3; 7 bases line up with TRBD1. Per germline, CDR1 MNHNS and CDR2 SASEGT. This CDR3 comprises 14 residues. V was pared by 6 bases and J by 4 bases, with 6 bases of the junction left unmatched. The CDR3 sequence: CASRSQGKGNTIYF. As DNA, the CDR3 is TGTGCCAGCAGATCACAGGGGAAAGGAAACACCATATATTTT.

This chain connects TRBV5-5 to TRBJ2-7; TRBD2 aligns across 8 bases. CDR3 length: 14 residues. The germline V gene encodes CDR1 SGHKS and CDR2 YYEKEE (reference sequence). The V and J ends lost 2 bases and 1 base, in that order; junction bases with no gene match: 2. DNA for the CDR3: TGTGCCAGCAGCTTTGCGGGAGGTTCCTACGAGCAGTACTTC. Its translation is CASSFAGGSYEQYF.

This sequence joins TRBV11-2 and TRBJ2-7; the match to TRBD2 covers 7 bases. CDR1 is SGHAT, CDR2 FQNNGV, per germline. J gave up 7 bases and V 5 bases, and 14 bases lay outside the gene matches. The CDR3 contains 15 residues. The CDR3 reads CASSPRGGGGREQYF. Written as DNA, the CDR3 is TGTGCCAGCAGCCCAAGGGGCGGGGGAGGGAGAGAGCAGTACTTC.

The CDR3 protein is CASSDQSGQGDYGYTF. CDR3 nucleotide sequence: TGTGCCAGCAGTGATCAGTCTGGTCAGGGTGACTATGGCTACACCTTC. The chain combines TRBV2 with TRBJ1-2; weak D call: TRBD1 (5 bases). Germline loops: CDR1 SNHLY, CDR2 FYNNEI. Trimming took 3 bases from V and 3 from J, leaving 17 bases between them. The CDR3 loop spans 16 amino acids.

This clone was recorded only once. This chain links TRBV4-1 with TRBJ1-5, with no clear D. The germline gives CDR1 MGHRA, CDR2 YSYEKL. V was trimmed by 4 bases and J by 6 bases, leaving 16 bases between them. The CDR3 is 15 amino acids. The CDR3 loop is CASSPGTTPGQPQHF. In DNA, the CDR3 is TGCGCCAGCAGCCCTGGAACCACACCAGGTCAGCCCCAGCATTTT.

This clone was counted between two and nine times. The chain links TRBV6-5 to TRBJ2-7; the D gene is possibly TRBD1 (5 bases). Germline CDR1 MNHEY, CDR2 SVGAGI. Trimming took off 6 bases at V and 2 bases at J, with 8 bases between the two ends. The CDR3 spans 12 residues. The CDR3 DNA reads as TGTGCCAGCAGCCCAGGGACCTACGAGCAGTACTTC. Encoded protein: CASSPGTYEQYF.

The V and J genes are TRBV4-1 and TRBJ2-5; 14 bases fit TRBD2. After removal of 3 bases from V and 11 bases from J, the junction contained 11 bases not matched to a gene. Per germline, CDR1 MGHRA and CDR2 YSYEKL. This CDR3 is built from 16 residues. The CDR3 sequence: CASSQRLAGGPGEQYF. The CDR3 bases are TGCGCCAGCAGCCAGAGACTAGCGGGGGGGCCTGGGGAGCAGTACTTC.

The V gene is TRBV5-1, the J gene TRBJ2-5; D remains unclear. The V end was cut by 0 bases, the J end by 0 bases, with 9 bases between. This CDR3 is 15 amino acids long. Per the germline V gene, CDR1 is SGHRS and CDR2 is YFSETQ. The CDR3 sequence is CASSLARVDQETQYF. Here the CDR3 DNA reads TGCGCCAGCAGCTTGGCCCGGGTTGACCAAGAGACCCAGTACTTC. Variable domain in full (rest from reference TRBV5-1 and TRBJ2-5): KAGVTQTPRYLIKTRGQQVTLSCSPISGHRSVSWYQQTPGQGLQFLFEYFSETQRNKGNFPGRFSGRQFSNSRSEMNVSTLELGDSALYLCASSLARVDQETQYFGPGTRLLVL.

This clone was seen just once. The chain joins TRBV5-4 to TRBJ2-7, with D possibly TRBD1 on 5 matching bases. The CDR3 totals 13 residues. Looked up from germline, CDR1 is SGHNT and CDR2 is YYREEE (reference sequence). The V gene lost 3 bases and the J gene lost 3 bases, with 10 bases spanning the gap. In DNA, the CDR3 is TGTGCCAGCAGCTCGGACACCATCTACGAGCAGTACTTC. This codes for CASSSDTIYEQYF.

This clone appeared a few times. This chain joins TRBV4-1 and TRBJ1-2, with 7 bases aligning to TRBD1. V dropped 0 bases and J dropped 5; count of bases not matched to a gene: 12. CDR1 is MGHRA, CDR2 YSYEKL, per germline. There are 17 residues in the CDR3. The CDR3 protein is CASSQDWGTEYGYGYTF. CDR3 DNA sequence: TGCGCCAGCAGCCAAGATTGGGGGACAGAATATGGGTATGGCTACACCTTC.

J is TRBJ2-3 and V is TRBV28; TRBD1 might be the D (6 bases). There are 15 residues in the CDR3. V was cut by 2 bases and J by 9 bases, with 18 bases left in between. Germline V gene lookup returns CDR1 MDHEN and CDR2 SYDVKM. The CDR3 coding sequence is TGTGCCAGCAGTTTACTTGGACTTTTGGGGGCCACGCAGTATTTT. Its translation is CASSLLGLLGATQYF.

The chain couples TRBV2 to TRBJ2-7; 9 bases align to TRBD1. The CDR3 contains 14 residues. The germline V gene encodes CDR1 SNHLY and CDR2 FYNNEI. V lost 9 bases to trimming and J lost 3 bases; unmatched junction nucleotides: 9. Written as DNA, the CDR3 is TGTGCCAGGTCAATCCGGGACAGGGACTACGAGCAGTACTTC. It translates to CARSIRDRDYEQYF.

The rearrangement joins TRBV6-5 to TRBJ1-1; 10 bases agree with TRBD1. This CDR3 spans 14 amino acids. J lost 4 bases, V lost 6 bases, and 5 bases had no gene match. CDR1 and CDR2 from the germline V gene are MNHEY and SVGAGI. This chain's CDR3 is CASRTDRGTTEAFF. CDR3 in DNA: TGTGCCAGCAGGACGGACAGGGGGACCACTGAAGCTTTCTTT.

The V call is TRBV2, the J call TRBJ2-3; D may be TRBD2 (5 bases). This CDR3 is 15 amino acids long. Germline V gives CDR1 SNHLY, CDR2 FYNNEI. Deletions cut 3 bases from V and 1 base from J, with 11 bases between. This CDR3 reads CASSDQRLGTDTQYF. The CDR3 DNA sequence: TGTGCCAGCAGTGACCAGCGGCTTGGCACAGATACGCAGTATTTT.

The rearrangement links TRBV5-8 to TRBJ1-2, with 7 bases that match TRBD1. In germline, CDR1 is SGHTS, CDR2 YDEGEE. The CDR3 is 15 residues long. V lost 4 bases, J lost 2 bases, and 8 bases stayed unmatched. The CDR3 coding sequence is TGTGCCAGCAGCCGTGATGCAGGGGGAAACTATGGCTACACCTTC. Translation: CASSRDAGGNYGYTF.

The sample holds one count of this clone. CDR3 region: CASSLFTGSESFSSYGYTF. Written as DNA, the CDR3 is TGTGCCAGCAGTTTATTTACGGGATCAGAGTCGTTCAGTAGCTATGGCTACACCTTC. The rearrangement joins TRBV28 to TRBJ1-2; no firm D call. The CDR3 covers 19 residues. V was shortened by 1 base and J by 4 bases, with 25 bases between the two germline ends. The germline V gene has CDR1 MDHEN and CDR2 SYDVKM.

The V and J genes are TRBV9 and TRBJ2-2; D ambiguous. V lost 4 bases and J 0 bases, leaving 10 bases between the germline ends. The germline V gene has CDR1 SGDLS and CDR2 YYNGEE. The CDR3 has 15 residues. In nucleotides, the CDR3 is TGTGCCAGCAGCTCCCCGTCCCCGAACACCGGGGAGCTGTTTTTT. Translation: CASSSPSPNTGELFF.

The chain carries TRBV6-5 and TRBJ2-7; possibly TRBD1 for D (5 bases). Germline V CDR1 and CDR2: MNHEY, SVGAGI. V was shortened by 0 bases and J by 2 bases, with 14 bases between the two germline ends. The CDR3 totals 16 residues. For the CDR3, the DNA is TGTGCCAGCAGTTACTCCCAGTCCCCAGGGACCTACGAGCAGTACTTC. It codes for CASSYSQSPGTYEQYF.

V and J are TRBV4-1 and TRBJ1-1; TRBD1 aligns across 8 bases. J gave up 3 bases and V 4 bases, and 4 bases lay outside the gene matches. In germline, CDR1 is MGHRA, CDR2 YSYEKL. The CDR3 has 14 amino acids. CDR3 DNA sequence: TGCGCCAGCAGCCTGAACAGGGGGGACACTGAAGCTTTCTTT. This codes for CASSLNRGDTEAFF.

The chain has TRBV28 and TRBJ1-3; D gene uncertain. Germline V lookup: CDR1 MDHEN, CDR2 SYDVKM. Trimming stripped 5 bases from V and 0 bases from J, with 14 bases between. The CDR3 covers 16 residues. CDR3 in amino acids: CASSPTSALSGNTIYF. The CDR3 DNA reads TGTGCCAGCAGTCCGACAAGTGCCCTCTCTGGAAACACCATATATTTT.

V usage is TRBV10-1 and J usage is TRBJ1-1; D is unclear. Between the trimmed V and J ends, which lost 8 bases and 1 base, there was a span of 8 bases. From germline, CDR1 is WNHNN and CDR2 SYGVQD (reference sequence). The CDR3 spans 12 residues. CDR3 protein: CASGSENTEAFF. CDR3 nucleotides: TGCGCCAGCGGCAGCGAGAACACTGAAGCTTTCTTT.

This clone has only one observation. The chain employs TRBV18 and TRBJ1-2; no reliable D call. Trimming stripped 2 bases from V and 2 bases from J, with 6 bases between. CDR1 KGHSH and CDR2 LQKENI come from the germline V gene. The CDR3 runs 13 residues. The CDR3 DNA reads TGTGCCAGCTCACCAAAGACAAACTATGGCTACACCTTC. The encoded protein is CASSPKTNYGYTF.

The V call is TRBV7-9, the J call TRBJ1-1, with 7 nucleotides matching TRBD1. There are 16 residues in the CDR3. CDR1 SEHNR and CDR2 FQNEAQ come from the germline V gene (reference sequence). The ends lost 5 bases at V and 4 bases at J; junction bases unmatched: 13. The CDR3 region is CASSHGIGGGFTEAFF. CDR3 DNA sequence: TGTGCCAGCAGCCATGGTATAGGGGGCGGTTTCACTGAAGCTTTCTTT. Variable domain in full (rest from reference TRBV7-9 and TRBJ1-1): DTGVSQNPRHKITKRGQNVTFRCDPISEHNRLYWYRQTLGQGPEFLTYFQNEAQLEKSRLLSDRFSAERPKGSFSTLEIQRTEQGDSAMYLCASSHGIGGGFTEAFFGQGTRLTVV.

The V and J genes are TRBV9 and TRBJ2-7; TRBD1 is a possible D gene (6 bases). Per the germline V gene, CDR1 is SGDLS and CDR2 is YYNGEE. V was pared by 4 bases and J by 0 bases, with 14 bases between. This CDR3 region has 15 residues. CDR3 protein: CASSQDSTASYEQYF. The CDR3 region has the DNA TGTGCCAGCAGCCAGGACAGCACAGCCTCCTACGAGCAGTACTTC.

This sequence joins TRBV5-1 and TRBJ2-3; 7 bases align to TRBD1. The V gene's germline CDR1 is SGHRS and CDR2 YFSETQ. This CDR3 comprises 14 residues. With 4 bases clipped from V and 0 bases from J, the junction kept 2 bases outside the gene matches. CDR3 DNA: TGCGCCAGCAGCCCGACAGGGAGCACAGATACGCAGTATTTT. Translated, it gives CASSPTGSTDTQYF. Looking up the rest from reference TRBV5-1 and TRBJ2-3 gives the full variable domain: KAGVTQTPRYLIKTRGQQVTLSCSPISGHRSVSWYQQTPGQGLQFLFEYFSETQRNKGNFPGRFSGRQFSNSRSEMNVSTLELGDSALYLCASSPTGSTDTQYFGPGTRLTVL.

The V gene is TRBV5-6, the J gene TRBJ2-1; 9 bases agree with TRBD1. The V and J ends lost 5 bases and 5 bases, in that order; junction bases with no gene match: 5. Germline V gives CDR1 SGHDT, CDR2 YYEEEE. The CDR3 totals 14 residues. The CDR3 DNA follows: TGTGCCAGCAGTCCGGGGGACAGGGACAATGAGCAGTTCTTC. Residues: CASSPGDRDNEQFF.

The J gene is TRBJ1-1, the V gene TRBV7-9; TRBD1 might be the D (5 bases). Trimming removed 5 bases at V and 13 bases at J, with 20 bases between. The CDR3 runs 13 residues. Germline CDR1 reads SEHNR; CDR2 reads FQNEAQ (reference sequence). The CDR3 nucleotides read TGTGCCAGCAGCCCCGACAGAGAACACTGGGGTTTCTTT. Protein product: CASSPDREHWGFF.

In its sample, this clone was seen once. The chain recombines TRBV28 with TRBJ2-7; 8 bases map to TRBD1. The ends lost 3 bases at V and 2 bases at J; junction bases unmatched: 6. This CDR3 comprises 15 residues. Germline V gene lookup returns CDR1 MDHEN and CDR2 SYDVKM. CDR3 nucleotide sequence: TGTGCCAGCAGTTTTGAGTTGACAGGGGCCTACGAGCAGTACTTC. Translated, it gives CASSFELTGAYEQYF.